The sequence of this T cell receptor (beta chain) was determined in a study of molecular identifiers for immune sequencing clone quantification. This clonotype was counted only a few times. The junction departs from the called germline gene at one end, perhaps through a read error. The V gene's germline CDR1 is MGHRA and CDR2 YSYEKL. This CDR3 is 15 amino acids long. MiXCR was run by TCRdb on the PCR reads, yielding one entry per CDR3 protein. The sample contains hundreds of thousands of distinct CDR3 sequences, over 25% of which appear only once. This sequence originates from a human donor in good health. Some libraries in this study had Jurkat cell RNA spiked in. The chain couples TRBV4-1 to TRBJ2-7, with 8 bases lining up with TRBD1. The sample consisted of naive CD8+ T cells from blood, with Jurkat cell RNA spiked in. Subset: FACS-sorted CD8+CD4-CCR7+CD45RA+ naive T cells. CDR3 sequence (DNA): TGCGCCAGTAGCCAAGTCCACGGACAGGGTGACGAGCAGTACTTC. It specifies CASSQVHGQGDEQYF.